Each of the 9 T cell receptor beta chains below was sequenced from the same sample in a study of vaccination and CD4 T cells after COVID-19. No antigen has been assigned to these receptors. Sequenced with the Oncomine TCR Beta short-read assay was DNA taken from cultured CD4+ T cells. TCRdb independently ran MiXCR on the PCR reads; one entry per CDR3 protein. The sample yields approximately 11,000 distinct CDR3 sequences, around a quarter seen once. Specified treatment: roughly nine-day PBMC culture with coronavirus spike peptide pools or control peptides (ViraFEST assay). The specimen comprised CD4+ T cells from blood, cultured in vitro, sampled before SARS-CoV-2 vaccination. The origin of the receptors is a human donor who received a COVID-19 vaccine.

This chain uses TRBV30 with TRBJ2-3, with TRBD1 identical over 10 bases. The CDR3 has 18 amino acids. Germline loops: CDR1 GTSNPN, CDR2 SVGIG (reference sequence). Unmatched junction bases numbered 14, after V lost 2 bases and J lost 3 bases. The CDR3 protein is CAWSSVLGTGVSTDTQYF. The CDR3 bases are TGTGCCTGGAGTTCCGTACTTGGGACAGGGGTATCGACAGATACGCAGTATTTT.

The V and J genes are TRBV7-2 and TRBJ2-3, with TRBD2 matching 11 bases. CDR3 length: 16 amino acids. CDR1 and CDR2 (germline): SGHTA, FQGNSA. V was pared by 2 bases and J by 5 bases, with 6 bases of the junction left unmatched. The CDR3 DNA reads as TGTGCCAGCAGCTTACGGCCTAGCGGGGGGCGAGATACGCAGTATTTT. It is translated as CASSLRPSGGRDTQYF.

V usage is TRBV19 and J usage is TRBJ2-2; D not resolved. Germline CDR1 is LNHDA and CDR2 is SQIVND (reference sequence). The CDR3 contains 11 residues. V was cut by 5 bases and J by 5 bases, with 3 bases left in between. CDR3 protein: CASSRTGELFF. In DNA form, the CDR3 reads TGTGCCAGTAGTCGTACCGGGGAGCTGTTTTTT.

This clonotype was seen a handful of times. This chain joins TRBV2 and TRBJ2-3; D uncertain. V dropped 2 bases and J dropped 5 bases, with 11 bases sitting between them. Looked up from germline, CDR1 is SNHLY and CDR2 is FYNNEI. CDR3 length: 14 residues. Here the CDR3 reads CASSEYDLLDTQYF. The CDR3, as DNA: TGTGCCAGCAGTGAATATGACTTACTAGATACGCAGTATTTT.

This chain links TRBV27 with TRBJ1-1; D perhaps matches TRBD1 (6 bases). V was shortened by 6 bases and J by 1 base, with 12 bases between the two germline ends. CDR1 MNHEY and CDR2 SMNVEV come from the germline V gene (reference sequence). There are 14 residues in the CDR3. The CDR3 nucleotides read TGTGCCAGCAGGCCTAGGGGGGGGAACACTGAAGCTTTCTTT. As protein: CASRPRGGNTEAFF.

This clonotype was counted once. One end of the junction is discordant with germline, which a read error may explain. CDR3 amino acids: CSATRGGGEYGQYF. The CDR3 nucleotides read TGCAGCGCCACCCGAGGGGGAGGGGAGTACGGGCAGTACTTC. The chain uses TRBV29-1 and TRBJ2-7; D perhaps matches TRBD2 (7 bases). CDR1 and CDR2 (germline): SQVTM, ANQGSEA. The CDR3 loop spans 14 amino acids.

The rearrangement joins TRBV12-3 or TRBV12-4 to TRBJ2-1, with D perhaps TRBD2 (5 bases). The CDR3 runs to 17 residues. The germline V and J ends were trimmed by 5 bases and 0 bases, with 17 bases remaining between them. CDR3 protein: CASSTDSSYHSYNEQFF. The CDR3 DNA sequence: TGTGCCAGCAGTACGGACTCCTCCTACCACTCCTACAATGAGCAGTTCTTC.

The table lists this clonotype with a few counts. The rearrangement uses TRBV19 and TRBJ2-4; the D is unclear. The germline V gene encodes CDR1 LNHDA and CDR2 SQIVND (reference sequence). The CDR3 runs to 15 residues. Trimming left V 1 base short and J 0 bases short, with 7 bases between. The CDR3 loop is CASSIGPLAKNIQYF. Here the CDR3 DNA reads TGTGCCAGTAGTATAGGGCCGCTAGCCAAAAACATTCAGTACTTC.

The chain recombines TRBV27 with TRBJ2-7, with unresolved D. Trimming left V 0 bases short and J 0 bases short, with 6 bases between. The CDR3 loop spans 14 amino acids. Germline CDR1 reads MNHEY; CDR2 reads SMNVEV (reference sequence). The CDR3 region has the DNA TGTGCCAGCAGTTTATCCCACGGCTCCTACGAGCAGTACTTC. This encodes CASSLSHGSYEQYF.